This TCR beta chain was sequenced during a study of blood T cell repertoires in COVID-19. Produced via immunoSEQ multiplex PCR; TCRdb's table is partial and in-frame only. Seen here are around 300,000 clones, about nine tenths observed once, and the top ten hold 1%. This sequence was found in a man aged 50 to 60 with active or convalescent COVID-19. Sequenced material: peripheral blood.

The CDR3 region has the DNA TGTGCCAGCAGCTTAGCGCTGAGACAGGGAAGCTCCTACGAGCAGTACTTC. Protein: CASSLALRQGSSYEQYF. The J gene is TRBJ2-7, the V gene TRBV7-8, with 7 bases aligning to TRBD1. The CDR3 has 17 residues. The germline gives CDR1 SGHVS, CDR2 FQNEAQ. The ends lost 0 bases at V and 0 bases at J; junction bases unmatched: 8.